The rows below give T cell receptor beta chains drawn from one sample of a study of blood T cell repertoires in COVID-19. Sequenced by immunoSEQ multiplex PCR; TCRdb stores in-frame clones only, minus some. The sample holds approximately 210,000 clones, around four fifths seen once. Sequencing was performed on peripheral blood. These receptors all stem from a man in his 60s with COVID-19, enrolled during active disease. Both conserved end residues are part of each CDR3. D genes are given only for firm matches. The size field is filled for only some rows; it gives once, few, many or a size class.

-	TRBV27	TRBJ2-7	-	TGTGCCAGCCGCCCTACAGGGAACACCTACGAGCAGTACTTC	CASRPTGNTYEQYF
-	TRBV5-5	TRBJ2-7	TRBD1	TGTGCCAGCAGCCAACAAAGGACAGGCGGCTACGAGCAGTACTTC	CASSQQRTGGYEQYF
-	TRBV7-9	TRBJ1-3	-	TGTGCCAGCAGCCCCGACAGAATCGCTGGAAACACCATATATTTT	CASSPDRIAGNTIYF
-	TRBV18	TRBJ2-5	-	TGTGCCAGCTCACCACCGAACAACCAAGAGACCCAGTACTTC	CASSPPNNQETQYF
-	TRBV6-5	TRBJ1-5	TRBD1	TGTGCCAGCAGAGCAGGGGGCGAGGGCAATCAGCCCCAGCATTTT	CASRAGGEGNQPQHF
-	TRBV2	TRBJ1-3	-	TGTGCCAGCAGTGAGGGGCAGGGAGGAAACACCATATATTTT	CASSEGQGGNTIYF
-	TRBV5-1	TRBJ1-1	-	TGCGCCAGCAGCTTGGACCCCCAGACAGGATGGGATGGCACTGAAGCTTTCTTT	CASSLDPQTGWDGTEAFF
-	TRBV3-1/TRBV3-2	TRBJ2-7	TRBD2	TGTGCCAGCAGCCCTACGGGGGGAAAAGAGCAGTACTTC	CASSPTGGKEQYF
-	TRBV7-2	TRBJ2-7	-	TGTGCCAGCAGCTTCCGCTACGAGCAGTACTTC	CASSFRYEQYF
-	TRBV28	TRBJ1-1	-	TGTGCCAGCAGTACAGGACCCCCTCCTGAAGCTTTCTTT	CASSTGPPPEAFF
-	TRBV7-9	TRBJ1-5	-	TGTGCCAGCAGCTTAGACGGAGGTAGCAATCAGCCCCAGCATTTT	CASSLDGGSNQPQHF
few	TRBV6-6	TRBJ1-1	TRBD1	TGTGCCAGCAGCACCGGGACAGGTTCTAACACTGAAGCTTTCTTT	CASSTGTGSNTEAFF
-	TRBV5-1	TRBJ2-1	TRBD2	TGCGCCAGCAGCCTGGGGGGGGAGCCCTACAATGAGCAGTTCTTC	CASSLGGEPYNEQFF
-	TRBV15	TRBJ1-5	-	TGTGCCACCAGCAGAGATCAGGGGCAGGGCGCCAATCAGCCCCAGCATTTT	CATSRDQGQGANQPQHF
-	TRBV6-4	TRBJ1-1	TRBD1	TGTGCCAGCAGTGACAGACAGGGAACTGAAGCTTTCTTT	CASSDRQGTEAFF
-	TRBV2	TRBJ2-7	-	TGTGCCAGTCGACAGGACAGCTCCTACGAGCAGTACTTC	CASRQDSSYEQYF
-	TRBV6-5	TRBJ1-4	TRBD1	TGTGCCAGCAGGCTAAGACAGGGAAATGAAAAACTGTTTTTT	CASRLRQGNEKLFF
-	TRBV21-1	TRBJ2-5	-	TGTGCCAGCAGCAAAGCGGGGACCTCATTTGTGGGGACAAAGGTTGGGACCCAGTACTTC	CASSKAGTSFVGTKVGTQYF
-	TRBV7-2	TRBJ2-1	TRBD1	TGTGCCAGCAGAACCACAGGGGCCTCCTACAATGAGCAGTTCTTC	CASRTTGASYNEQFF
few	TRBV27	TRBJ1-4	-	TGTGCCAGCACCCCCGACTCTGCAACTAATGAAAAACTGTTTTTT	CASTPDSATNEKLFF
-	TRBV11-2	TRBJ1-3	TRBD1	TGTGCCAGCAGCTTAGTTGGGACAGGGAGAAACACCATATATTTT	CASSLVGTGRNTIYF
-	TRBV5-1	TRBJ1-2	TRBD1	TGCGCCAGCAGCTTGGACAGGGGACGCGGCTACACCTTC	CASSLDRGRGYTF
-	TRBV27	TRBJ2-2	TRBD1	TGTGCCAGCAGGCTGACAGGGGGGACCGGGGAGCTGTTTTTT	CASRLTGGTGELFF
-	TRBV6-5	TRBJ2-7	TRBD1	TGTGCCAGCAGTACCCGGGACAGGGACCACGAGCAGTACTTC	CASSTRDRDHEQYF
once	TRBV21-1	TRBJ2-2	-	TGTGCCAGCAGCAAAAGCCGGACGGGGGAGGGCCGGGGATACGGGGAGCTGTTTTTT	CASSKSRTGEGRGYGELFF
-	TRBV30	TRBJ1-1	-	TGTGCCTGGAGGCTCCCGGGCCCTGGGGGGACTGAAGCTTTCTTT	CAWRLPGPGGTEAFF
-	TRBV30	TRBJ1-5	-	TGTGCCTGGACCTTCGGGGGTGGACAGCCCCAGCATTTT	CAWTFGGGQPQHF
-	TRBV9	TRBJ2-5	-	TGTGCCAGCAGCCCGGACGGGGGAGATCGGAAGACCCAGTACTTC	CASSPDGGDRKTQYF
-	TRBV5-4	TRBJ1-1	-	TGTGCCAGCAGCCCGCCGGGGAAGAACACTGAAGCTTTCTTT	CASSPPGKNTEAFF
-	TRBV6-5	TRBJ2-7	TRBD1	TGTGCCAGCAGCCTGGGACAGGGGCTGTTCGAGCAGTACTTC	CASSLGQGLFEQYF
-	TRBV19	TRBJ2-3	-	TGTGCCAGTAGATCCTCGAGATATACGCAGTATTTT	CASRSSRYTQYF
-	TRBV12-3/TRBV12-4	TRBJ1-5	-	TGTGCCAGCAGTTTGGAGAGCAATCAGCCCCAGCATTTT	CASSLESNQPQHF
-	TRBV6-2/TRBV6-3	TRBJ2-1	TRBD1	TGTGCCAGCAGCCCCGACAGGGGGCAACTAAATGAGCAGTTCTTC	CASSPDRGQLNEQFF
-	TRBV5-5	TRBJ1-5	-	TGTGCCAGCAGCTTGACAGGTTTAACGGGGCCCCAGCATTTT	CASSLTGLTGPQHF
-	TRBV11-2	TRBJ1-6	-	TGTGCCAGCAGCCCCGCACAGAATAATTCACCCCTCCACTTT	CASSPAQNNSPLHF
few	TRBV27	TRBJ1-1	-	TGTGCCAGCAGTACGGCCGGGAGGAACACTGAAGCTTTCTTT	CASSTAGRNTEAFF
-	TRBV10-3	TRBJ2-1	TRBD2	TGTGCCATCAGTGAAATGAATTGGCTAGCGGCATCCTACAATGAGCAGTTCTTC	CAISEMNWLAASYNEQFF
-	TRBV5-4	TRBJ1-4	-	TGTGCCAGCTCAAGAAGCCAACCTGGTGAAAAACTGTTTTTT	CASSRSQPGEKLFF
-	TRBV7-3	TRBJ2-2	-	TGTGCCAGCAGCTTAGAGGTCGGGTTCGCCGGGGAGCTGTTTTTT	CASSLEVGFAGELFF
-	TRBV2	TRBJ1-4	-	TGTGCCAGCCAGCCAGGGGAAAAACTGTTTTTT	CASQPGEKLFF
-	TRBV6-4	TRBJ1-6	-	TGTGCCAGCAGCGCTGACGTCCAGGCACCCCTCCACTTT	CASSADVQAPLHF
-	TRBV9	TRBJ1-1	TRBD1	TGTGCCAGCAGCGTCCTCAGGGGGATGCCTGAAGCTTTCTTT	CASSVLRGMPEAFF
-	TRBV6-2/TRBV6-3	TRBJ1-4	TRBD1	TGTGCCAGCAGTGGGGACAGAGGGACTGAAAAACTGTTTTTT	CASSGDRGTEKLFF
-	TRBV29-1	TRBJ2-5	TRBD1	TGCAGCGCGCGGGACAGGGGCAGAGAGACCCAGTACTTC	CSARDRGRETQYF
-	TRBV6-5	TRBJ1-2	-	TGTGCCAGCAGGCTCGGCAGGGCGACAAACTATGGCTACACCTTC	CASRLGRATNYGYTF
-	TRBV5-8	TRBJ1-2	TRBD1	TGTGCCAGCAGTTACCGGGACAGAGGCTACACCTTC	CASSYRDRGYTF
-	TRBV5-5	TRBJ1-3	-	TGTGCCAGCAGCTTGGTCGGGGGAAGCTCTGGAAACACCATATATTTT	CASSLVGGSSGNTIYF
-	TRBV5-1	TRBJ1-2	-	TGCGCCAGCAGCTTAACATTTAACTATGGCTACACCTTC	CASSLTFNYGYTF
-	TRBV3-1/TRBV3-2	TRBJ1-2	-	TGTGCCAGCAGCCAACAGATCTATGGCTACACCTTC	CASSQQIYGYTF
-	TRBV15	TRBJ2-1	-	TGTGCCACCAGCAGAGATACAGTCAATGAGCAGTTCTTC	CATSRDTVNEQFF
-	TRBV30	TRBJ2-1	-	TGTGCCTGGAGTGTACGAAGCGGATACAATGAGCAGTTCTTC	CAWSVRSGYNEQFF
-	TRBV30	TRBJ1-5	TRBD1	TGTGCCTGGAGGGCCAGGACAGGGGCTACTCAGCCCCAGCATTTT	CAWRARTGATQPQHF
-	TRBV28	TRBJ2-2	-	TGTGCCAGCAGTCCATCCCAGGCCACCGCGAACACCGGGGAGCTGTTTTTT	CASSPSQATANTGELFF
-	TRBV20-1	TRBJ2-1	TRBD1	TGCAGTGCTGGACAGGGGCCGCAGCAGTTCTTC	CSAGQGPQQFF
-	TRBV28	TRBJ2-1	TRBD2	TGTGCCAGCTGGTTAGCGGGAGGGCCCAATGAGCAGTTCTTC	CASWLAGGPNEQFF